This is a list of T cell receptor beta chains from one sample in a study of blood T cell repertoires in COVID-19. This table comes from immunoSEQ multiplex PCR, and its TCRdb copy is limited to in-frame clones, with some not included. The sample yields a few hundred thousand clones, around 90% seen once. The sample taken for sequencing was peripheral blood. The receptor source for this set is a young man with active or convalescent COVID-19. Each CDR3 is given with its conserved first and last residue. The size of a clone is reported for some rows only, either as once, few or many, or as a class for expanded clones.

CDR3: CATRDWNSPLHF
size: -
V: TRBV19
J: TRBJ1-6

CDR3: CSAKGGGEAFF
size: -
V: TRBV20-1
J: TRBJ1-1

CDR3: CASSSSGSEEAFF
size: -
V: TRBV7-9
J: TRBJ1-1

CDR3: CATSRGGDLDGYTF
size: few
V: TRBV15
J: TRBJ1-2

CDR3: CASSHIRYEQYF
size: -
V: TRBV14
J: TRBJ2-7

CDR3: CASSTLAASVSTQYF
size: -
V: TRBV5-5
J: TRBJ2-3

CDR3: CASSEEGWRGTADTQYF
size: -
V: TRBV2
J: TRBJ2-3

CDR3: CASSPRAGGDNEKLFF
size: -
V: TRBV7-9
J: TRBJ1-4

CDR3: CASTPRDRGATNEKLFF
size: -
V: TRBV19
J: TRBJ1-4

CDR3: CASSADIYYGYTF
size: -
V: TRBV19
J: TRBJ1-2

CDR3: CASSLVGGDPGQYF
size: few
V: TRBV13
J: TRBJ2-7

CDR3: CASSWGGGTDTQYF
size: -
V: TRBV9
J: TRBJ2-3

CDR3: CATSDFPGNPNGRGYTF
size: once
V: TRBV24-1
J: TRBJ1-2